This T cell receptor beta chain comes out of a study of blood T cells in healthy people across ages. All donors came from Russia, were Caucasian and healthy, and spanned ages roughly 6 to 100. Regarding this clonotype: This clone may be a read error of a much larger clone one base away.

Using a J-beta primer mix together with a sample-barcoded 5' primer, a second PCR was run for roughly 7 to 12 cycles. TCRdb passed the 5' RACE reads through MiXCR, listing each CDR3 protein once. The sample has roughly 900,000 distinct CDR3 sequences, under 35% seen once; the top ten hold about 18%. Trimming left V 6 bases short and J 10 bases short, with 27 bases between. The CDR3 is 15 amino acids. Germline lookup yields CDR1 DFQATT and CDR2 SNEGSKA (reference sequence). The genes are TRBV20-1 and TRBJ1-2; D may be TRBD1 (5 bases). Sequencing was done on a sample of blood. This TCR was recovered from an elderly woman in good health. This CDR3 is CSALIGALPAMDYTF. In DNA, the CDR3 is TGCAGTGCCTTAATTGGGGCACTGCCGGCGATGGACTACACCTTC.